This T cell receptor (beta chain) was retrieved from a study of blood T cell repertoires in COVID-19. This clone is a singleton in its sample. TCRdb's copy holds only in-frame clones and misses some; the assay was immunoSEQ multiplex PCR. The table records hundreds of thousands of clones, approximately 86% of them present only once. Per the germline V gene, CDR1 is MNHEY and CDR2 is SVGAGI. V was trimmed by 6 bases and J by 6 bases, leaving 12 bases between them. CDR3 length equals 12 residues. This chain uses TRBV6-5 with TRBJ2-7; D not resolved. The sequencing sample was made of peripheral blood. This TCR was sampled from a man aged 18 to 30 with active or convalescent COVID-19. CDR3 DNA sequence: TGTGCCAGCAGCCCCAGAGCGCCCGAGCAGTACTTC. It is translated as CASSPRAPEQYF.